What follows are 21 T cell receptor beta chains derived from one specimen sequenced in a study of shared clonotypes between healthy human individuals. The method was immunoSEQ multiplex PCR; TCRdb's version includes in-frame clones alone and lacks a portion of them. The table lists about 1.1 million clones, 77% of them singletons, with approximately 0.9% in the top ten. The sample consisted of memory CD4+ T cells from PBMCs. The subset: CD45RA-negative fraction. Receptors originate from a man aged 18 to 30 in good health. Some clones in this sample may be carry-over from other donors' samples.

This chain links TRBV2 with TRBJ2-7; D gene ambiguous. The CDR3 sequence is 13 residues long. Germline lookup yields CDR1 SNHLY and CDR2 FYNNEI. Trimming pared 1 base from V and 3 bases from J, leaving 7 bases between. This CDR3 is CASSEDSLYEQYF. DNA of the CDR3: TGTGCCAGCAGTGAAGACAGCCTCTACGAGCAGTACTTC.

V usage is TRBV4-1 and J usage is TRBJ2-5; the D gene is possibly TRBD1 (6 bases). The J call may be in error: the DNA end matches TRBJ2-7 better. This CDR3 is built from 16 residues. Germline values: CDR1 MGHRA, CDR2 YSYEKL. CDR3 sequence (DNA): TGCGCCAGCAGCCAAGTGTGGTCAGGGGATTTCTACGAGCAGTACTTC. Protein product: CASSQVWSGDFYEQYF.

This clone occurred once. The rearrangement links TRBV9 to TRBJ2-1, with D perhaps matching TRBD2 (6 bases). V was shortened by 0 bases and J by 3 bases, with 13 bases between the two germline ends. Germline V CDR1 and CDR2: SGDLS, YYNGEE. The CDR3 spans 16 residues. CDR3 in DNA: TGTGCCAGCAGCGTAGGTGGGCTAGCGCACTACAATGAGCAGTTCTTC. Its translation: CASSVGGLAHYNEQFF. Using reference TRBV9 and TRBJ2-1 for the parts outside the CDR3, the full variable domain is DSGVTQTPKHLITATGQRVTLRCSPRSGDLSVYWYQQSLDQGLQFLIQYYNGEERAKGNILERFSAQQFPDLHSELNLSSLELGDSALYFCASSVGGLAHYNEQFFGPGTRLTVL.

The J gene is TRBJ2-3, the V gene TRBV5-4; TRBD1 might be the D (6 bases). Trimming took off 4 bases at V and 3 bases at J, with 12 bases between the two ends. The CDR3 sequence is 14 residues long. The germline V gene has CDR1 SGHNT and CDR2 YYREEE (reference sequence). The CDR3 coding sequence is TGTGCCAGCAGCCCTGGGGGCATAACAGATACGCAGTATTTT. It yields the protein CASSPGGITDTQYF.

The chain carries TRBV29-1 and TRBJ2-7; D is uncertain. With 7 bases removed from V and 0 bases from J, the gap between germline ends came to 13 bases. CDR1 and CDR2 from the germline V gene are SQVTM and ANQGSEA. This CDR3 has 13 amino acids. In nucleotides, the CDR3 is TGCAGCGCCTCGAGAGGACCCTCCTACGAGCAGTACTTC. Translated: CSASRGPSYEQYF.

V gene TRBV2 combines with J gene TRBJ2-1, with D maybe TRBD2 (6 bases). This CDR3 has 16 amino acids. Per germline, CDR1 SNHLY and CDR2 FYNNEI. The V end was cut by 6 bases, the J end by 1 base, with 16 bases between. Written as DNA, the CDR3 is TGTGCCAGCAGGGCCGGTTTGGGACTGTCCTACAATGAGCAGTTCTTC. As protein: CASRAGLGLSYNEQFF.

The chain employs TRBV7-2 and TRBJ2-4; TRBD2 matches at 10 bases. Germline CDR1 reads SGHTA; CDR2 reads FQGNSA. Trimming cost V 2 bases and J 7 bases; bases outside gene matches: 8. This CDR3 has 16 amino acids. Here the CDR3 DNA reads TGTGCCAGCAGCTTACTAGCGGGAGTACGGGGGAACATTCAGTACTTC. Its translation: CASSLLAGVRGNIQYF.

The chain joins TRBV5-1 to TRBJ2-1, with TRBD2 identical over 10 bases. This CDR3 region has 18 residues. Germline values: CDR1 SGHRS, CDR2 YFSETQ. J gave up 8 bases and V 4 bases, and 18 bases lay outside the gene matches. CDR3 loop: CASSLRTLLAGREDEQFF. In DNA form, the CDR3 reads TGCGCCAGCAGCCTCCGGACCCTACTAGCGGGAAGGGAGGATGAGCAGTTCTTC.

The chain is built from TRBV4-1 and TRBJ2-5, with 13 bases aligning to TRBD2. The J call is uncertain, as TRBJ2-7 better fits the DNA end. From germline, CDR1 is MGHRA and CDR2 YSYEKL. The CDR3 loop spans 16 amino acids. CDR3 sequence reads: CASSQPGLAGVYEQYF. Written as DNA, the CDR3 is TGCGCCAGCAGCCAACCCGGACTAGCGGGAGTGTACGAGCAGTACTTC.

This sequence joins TRBV9 and TRBJ2-3; D is unresolved. The CDR3 length is 13 residues. V lost 4 bases and J lost 0, with 6 bases in between. In germline, CDR1 is SGDLS, CDR2 YYNGEE. CDR3 DNA: TGTGCCAGCAGCATCGATAGCACAGATACGCAGTATTTT. Its protein product is CASSIDSTDTQYF.

The chain carries TRBV6-5 and TRBJ1-1; a weak D match, TRBD1 (5 bases). The CDR3 totals 15 residues. V was pared by 0 bases and J by 1 base, with 9 bases between. Germline-derived CDR1 and CDR2 are MNHEY and SVGAGI. CDR3: CASSYSGQGNTEAFF. In DNA, the CDR3 is TGTGCCAGCAGTTACTCGGGTCAGGGGAACACTGAAGCTTTCTTT.

This clone appeared a few times. V gene TRBV5-4 combines with J gene TRBJ2-5; 7 nucleotides agree with TRBD2. J lost 7 bases, V lost 3 bases, and 6 bases had no gene match. Germline V gives CDR1 SGHNT, CDR2 YYREEE (reference sequence). CDR3 length: 13 residues. CDR3 bases: TGTGCCAGCAGCTGGGGGGGGTCGGGGACCCAGTACTTC. Amino acid sequence: CASSWGGSGTQYF.

This clone was seen just once. This specimen includes other DNA sequences encoding the same CDR3. The V and J genes are TRBV9 and TRBJ2-1, with 8 bases aligning to TRBD2. Trimming cost V 2 bases and J 6 bases; bases outside gene matches: 7. The germline V gene has CDR1 SGDLS and CDR2 YYNGEE. This CDR3 has 15 residues. The CDR3 sequence: CASSVEAGGSNEQFF. The DNA for the CDR3 is TGTGCCAGCAGCGTTGAGGCGGGAGGATCCAATGAGCAGTTCTTC. The whole variable domain, filled in from reference TRBV9 and TRBJ2-1, reads DSGVTQTPKHLITATGQRVTLRCSPRSGDLSVYWYQQSLDQGLQFLIQYYNGEERAKGNILERFSAQQFPDLHSELNLSSLELGDSALYFCASSVEAGGSNEQFFGPGTRLTVL.

The table lists this clone with a few counts. The rearrangement joins TRBV28 to TRBJ1-2, with TRBD1 as a possible D gene (6 bases). V lost 5 bases to trimming and J lost 8 bases, with 21 bases between them. The germline CDR1 and CDR2 sequences are MDHEN and SYDVKM. The CDR3 contains 15 residues. The CDR3 protein is CASSPHSTGLGGYTF. The CDR3 DNA reads TGTGCCAGCAGTCCTCACTCGACAGGACTGGGCGGCTACACCTTC.

This clone was counted once. This chain joins TRBV7-9 and TRBJ2-2; the match to TRBD2 covers 14 bases. The V gene's germline CDR1 is SEHNR and CDR2 FQNEAQ (reference sequence). The CDR3 extends over 16 amino acids. Trimming at V came to 7 bases and at J to 7 bases, leaving 8 bases not matched to a gene. DNA of the CDR3: TGTGCCAGCACGACTAGCGGGAGGGCCCTCGGCGGGGAGCTGTTTTTT. It yields the protein CASTTSGRALGGELFF.

This clone was seen only once. This sequence may be a read error, since a much larger clone differs from it by one base. In the same sample, other DNA sequences code for this CDR3. The gene calls are TRBV9 and TRBJ2-3; D ambiguous. The germline gives CDR1 SGDLS, CDR2 YYNGEE. CDR3 length: 14 residues. Trimming shortened V by 0 bases and J by 0 bases, and 5 bases separated the two germline ends. CDR3 in amino acids: CASSVVPSTDTQYF. In DNA, the CDR3 is TGTGCCAGCAGCGTAGTCCCGAGCACAGATACGCAGTATTTT. The variable domain in full, completed from reference TRBV9 and TRBJ2-3, reads DSGVTQTPKHLITATGQRVTLRCSPRSGDLSVYWYQQSLDQGLQFLIQYYNGEERAKGNILERFSAQQFPDLHSELNLSSLELGDSALYFCASSVVPSTDTQYFGPGTRLTVL.

This chain uses TRBV5-4 with TRBJ2-7; a weak D match, TRBD2 (7 bases). Germline loops: CDR1 SGHNT, CDR2 YYREEE (reference sequence). The V and J ends lost 4 bases and 6 bases respectively, with 14 bases between them. The CDR3 totals 13 residues. CDR3 coding DNA: TGTGCCAGCAGCGGGGGGGCGGTCTCCGAGCAGTACTTC. This codes for CASSGGAVSEQYF.

The J gene is TRBJ1-3, the V gene TRBV5-1; D may be TRBD1 (5 bases). V gave up 4 bases and J gave up 2 bases, with 10 bases separating them. The CDR3 is 14 residues long. CDR1 is SGHRS, CDR2 YFSETQ, per germline. The CDR3 is CASSVGTPGNTIYF. Here the CDR3 DNA reads TGCGCCAGCAGCGTCGGGACTCCTGGAAACACCATATATTTT.

The chain links TRBV19 to TRBJ1-4; D is perhaps TRBD1 (5 bases). CDR1 LNHDA and CDR2 SQIVND come from the germline V gene (reference sequence). The CDR3 totals 16 residues. Trimming took off 0 bases at V and 4 bases at J, with 12 bases between the two ends. CDR3 in DNA: TGTGCCAGTAGTATAGATCGGACACGGAGTAATGAAAAACTGTTTTTT. Translation gives CASSIDRTRSNEKLFF.

V usage is TRBV27 and J usage is TRBJ2-7; 8 nucleotides match TRBD2. Germline loops: CDR1 MNHEY, CDR2 SMNVEV (reference sequence). This CDR3 is built from 14 residues. Trimming at V came to 4 bases and at J to 2 bases, leaving 4 bases not matched to a gene. This chain's CDR3 is CASSSREGPYEQYF. The CDR3 DNA follows: TGTGCCAGCAGTTCTCGGGAGGGCCCCTACGAGCAGTACTTC.

The chain is built from TRBV2 and TRBJ1-1; possible D gene TRBD1, 6 bases. Germline assignment: CDR1 SNHLY and CDR2 FYNNEI. V was pared by 4 bases and J by 1 base, with 10 bases between. CDR3 length equals 14 residues. CDR3 sequence (DNA): TGTGCCAGCAGTGTATCCAGGGGGAACACTGAAGCTTTCTTT. Amino acid sequence: CASSVSRGNTEAFF. The full variable domain, rest sourced from reference TRBV2 and TRBJ1-1, is EPEVTQTPSHQVTQMGQEVILRCVPISNHLYFYWYRQILGQKVEFLVSFYNNEISEKSEIFDDQFSVERPDGSNFTLKIRSTKLEDSAMYFCASSVSRGNTEAFFGQGTRLTVV.